This note documents a single T cell receptor beta chain sequence. The target of this receptor is not known. No qualities accompany the bases; no much larger clone lies one base away. The time point label corresponds to: baseline before first vaccination. Samples from vaccinated people were obtained from the UK trials COV001 and COV002, which included a single-blind randomized controlled phase 2/3 trial of AZD1222 (ChAdOx1 nCoV-19) in healthy adults. For TCRbeta chain sequencing, PBMC samples from trial participants were taken at day 0 and at day 28 after the second dose. The CDR3 regions of human TCRbeta chains were analyzed by immunosequencing. Regarding the original processing steps: Repertoire TCRs were matched against a reference library of SARS-CoV-2-specific TCRs generated with the MIRA antigen-specificity platform. Breadth was defined as the fraction of unique TCRs that were SARS-CoV-2-associated. Depth was defined as the fraction of total T cells that were SARS-CoV-2-associated. Using the MIRA data, each spike-specific TCR was assigned both to the spike region to which the TCR was reactive and to a CD4 or CD8 class. Log10-transformed breadth and depth values were compared by one-way ANOVA with Sidak's multiple comparisons tests. TCRdb holds this immuneACCESS table with in-frame rearrangements only. Some clones are missing; in checked studies, unresolved V genes explain under half, and the rest has no known cause. Clonal size and the V and J genes are those of that table, whereas D and trimming came from the DNA. Within this sample are around 150,000 clones, with roughly 90% of them counted one time only. The top ten clones comprise 1.3% to 1.5% of the sample.

V is shortened by 6 bases, J by 8 bases, and the region joining them spans 13 bases. From the germline V gene (reference sequence), CDR1 is GTSNPN and CDR2 is SVGIG. The CDR3 covers 11 residues, taking in both the cysteine and the phenylalanine. The retained sequence is limited to the CDR3, 33 bases, with the frame set at the first base. This specimen belongs to a study of T cell responses to AZD1222 COVID-19 vaccine (TCRdb year 2021). Turning to the overall study: AZD1222 recipients whose second dose came at about 4 weeks and those whose second dose came at about 12 weeks were combined into one group, since spike-specific TCR depth and breadth did not differ between the two schedules. TCR sequencing was performed for over 230 trial participants, of whom about 210 were given two doses of AZD1222 and approximately 26 were given two doses of MenACWY control vaccine. Trial participants were enrolled into age subgroups of 18-55, 56-69 and 70-plus years, which contained approximately 150, 28 and 58 TCR-sequenced participants, respectively.

Overall results and qualifications from the work: The 56-69-year group was small, and its depth increase did not reach significance, likely because of low power. Only five or six AZD1222 recipients were SARS-CoV-2 seropositive at baseline, limiting conclusions about previously exposed vaccinees. A significant rise in spike-specific TCR breadth and depth was observed after two AZD1222 doses relative to day 0 and relative to MenACWY recipients. The vaccine-associated CD4 TCRs covered the entire spike protein, and the dominant responses fell in regions 160-218 and 743-854. Participants were mostly white British, with more females than males. The authors suggested clonal diversity may have been underestimated. Because no day 14 peak-response samples were available, repertoires were characterized only after the peak T cell response. Reportedly, almost half of the unique spike-specific TCRs recognized epitopes lying outside the regions that are mutated in the B.1.351 and B.1.1.7 variants.

The sequencing here drew on peripheral blood, taken on day 0 of AZD1222 vaccination. In this chain, TRBV30 is recombined with TRBJ1-1, and possibly TRBD1, on 5 matching bases. The source is an adult in good health. CDR3 protein: CACQGSIEAFF. The bases are TGTGCCTGTCAGGGTTCGATCGAAGCTTTCTTT.